This note documents a single TCR beta chain sequence. Its antigen is currently not known. No much larger clone is present one base from it, and per-base qualities are unavailable. This specimen belongs to a study of blood T cell repertoires in COVID-19 (dated by TCRdb to between 2020 and 2021). About the full investigation: Collaborator samples came from the United States, Italy and Spain and covered acute and convalescent phases of COVID-19. The material from the prospective study consisted of cDNA or gDNA derived from T cells, B-cell-depleted T cells, or PBMCs. Deeply sampled blood TCRbeta repertoires from subjects exposed to, actively infected with, or recovered from COVID-19 were included in the dataset. The repertoires were made available in a free public database intended to serve as a resource for research on the immune response to SARS-CoV-2. Samples were obtained from the ongoing ImmuneRACE study (first 160 participants) and from over 1,000 subjects provided by 6 global collaborators. A de-identified subject ID, COVID-19 status, age in years and sex were almost always included in the sample metadata. Where available, HLA class I and class II types were obtained from metadata supplied by the sample provider rather than from assay-based typing. The research as a whole found: The amount of clinical and demographic metadata varied by source and participant and was provided uncurated.

TCRbeta CDR3 regions were amplified from genomic DNA by means of the immunoSEQ Assay, a bias-controlled multiplex PCR. Per the authors' processing: The number of nucleated cells in each sample was estimated from the amplification of reference gene primers within the assay. To quantify the absolute abundance of each unique TCRbeta CDR3 rearrangement, sequence reads were collapsed and filtered. For each sample, productive Simpson clonality was calculated by taking the square root of Simpson's diversity index across productive rearrangements. What TCRdb holds here is the immuneACCESS table cut down to in-frame rearrangements. Part of the clones is not present; checked against another copy, under half of the missing clones reflect an unresolved V gene, and the others are unexplained. V, J and clone size were drawn from that table, and D and trimming were deduced from the DNA. Within this sample are about 220,000 clones, with approximately 83% of them counted one time only. The ten largest make up roughly 3.5% of the sample.

Enrolling through a virtual design, the prospective study's participants ranged in age from roughly 18 to 90 years and lived across more than 20 United States geographic areas. To assign participants to cohorts, the prospective study relied on clinical history that participants themselves reported in a screening survey and a study questionnaire. ImmuneRACE Cohort 3 recovered participants were defined by two consecutive negative NP/OP PCR tests, healthcare professional clearance, or symptom resolution. Mobile phlebotomists in the prospective study collected whole blood, serum and a nasopharyngeal or oropharyngeal swab from every participant. Additional blood draws and questionnaires over an approximately 2-month period could optionally be provided by prospective study participants. Prospective study blood samples were shipped either frozen or at room temperature before DNA extraction. Per the germline V gene (reference sequence), MNHEY is the CDR1 and SMNVEV is the CDR2. Deletion took 2 bases off V and 4 bases off J, with a span of 14 bases between the germline ends. The CDR3 runs 15 amino acids, cysteine and phenylalanine included. Only CDR3 DNA remains: 45 bases, in frame from the first base.

Sequenced input: PBMCs or T cells enriched from blood (not recorded which). This sequence uses TRBV27 and TRBJ1-2, with TRBD1 perhaps the D gene, on 6 matching bases. The receptor comes from an older woman who had recovered from COVID-19. The bases read TGTGCCAGCAGTTTACTTTCGAGGGGGACCTATGGCTACACCTTC. This sequence encodes CASSLLSRGTYGYTF.